Each of the 21 T cell receptor beta chains below was sequenced from the same sample in a study of shared clonotypes between healthy human individuals. The table came from immunoSEQ multiplex PCR; TCRdb's copy has only in-frame clones and leaves some out. Of some 500,000 clones listed, 96% are singletons. The specimen sequenced was naive CD4+ T cells sorted from blood. The sample's subset: CD45RA+ positively selected. The receptor set was obtained from a woman in her twenties or thirties in good health.

This chain uses TRBV7-8 with TRBJ1-2, with 8 bases fitting TRBD1. Looked up from germline, CDR1 is SGHVS and CDR2 is FQNEAQ. The CDR3 loop spans 16 amino acids. V lost 5 bases and J lost 0; bases outside the gene matches: 8. This CDR3 is CASSARDRSTNYGYTF. CDR3 DNA: TGTGCCAGCAGCGCTCGGGACAGGTCAACTAACTATGGCTACACCTTC.

This chain joins TRBV6-1 and TRBJ1-5, with a weak D call TRBD1 (5 bases). V shed 6 bases and J shed 0 bases, with 12 bases lying between them. Germline lookup yields CDR1 MNHNS and CDR2 SASEGT. This CDR3 spans 15 amino acids. CDR3 sequence: CASRPTDYSNQPQHF. DNA of the CDR3: TGTGCCAGCAGACCGACAGATTATAGCAATCAGCCCCAGCATTTT.

This clone was found once. The chain links TRBV28 to TRBJ2-7; weak D call: TRBD1 (5 bases). The CDR3 length is 11 residues. The germline V gene has CDR1 MDHEN and CDR2 SYDVKM. V lost 8 bases and J 4 bases, leaving 9 bases between the germline ends. The CDR3 region has the DNA TGTGCCAGCGGTAGGGGTTACGAGCAGTACTTC. It yields the protein CASGRGYEQYF.

The count of this clone is one. The chain carries TRBV6-5 and TRBJ2-3; weak D call: TRBD1 (5 bases). V lost 5 bases and J lost 2, with 14 bases in between. This CDR3 spans 15 amino acids. Germline CDR1 reads MNHEY; CDR2 reads SVGAGI. The CDR3 is CASSPNPGITDTQYF. As DNA, the CDR3 is TGTGCCAGCAGTCCGAACCCAGGGATCACAGATACGCAGTATTTT.

This chain joins TRBV25-1 and TRBJ2-5, with TRBD2 matching over 10 bases. The V segment lost 6 bases and the J segment 1 base; nucleotides outside the gene matches: 8. There are 16 residues in the CDR3. The V gene's germline CDR1 is MGHDK and CDR2 SYGVNS. DNA for the CDR3: TGTGCCAGCAGAGGACTAGCGGAGAACCCCCAAGAGACCCAGTACTTC. Protein: CASRGLAENPQETQYF. The complete variable domain, with remaining parts taken from reference TRBV25-1 and TRBJ2-5, reads EADIYQTPRYLVIGTGKKITLECSQTMGHDKMYWYQQDPGMELHLIHYSYGVNSTEKGDLSSESTVSRIRTEHFPLTLESARPSHTSQYLCASRGLAENPQETQYFGPGTRLLVL.

This clone came up once. The rearrangement joins TRBV18 to TRBJ1-1, with D unresolved. The CDR3 is made up of 13 amino acids. V was cut by 6 bases and J by 0 bases, with 8 bases left in between. Germline V gene data show CDR1 as KGHSH and CDR2 as LQKENI. The CDR3 DNA sequence: TGTGCCAGCTCCCAGGTAGTGAACACTGAAGCTTTCTTT. This codes for CASSQVVNTEAFF.

The CDR3 DNA follows: TGTGCCACTACGCCACGTGGGGATGGCTACACCTTC. Protein: CATTPRGDGYTF. This rearrangement joins TRBV7-9 to TRBJ1-2; D is uncertain. Per the germline V gene, CDR1 is SEHNR and CDR2 is FQNEAQ (reference sequence). This CDR3 region has 12 residues. V gave up 10 bases and J gave up 6 bases, with 15 bases separating them. The variable domain in full, with the rest retrieved from reference TRBV7-9 and TRBJ1-2, is DTGVSQNPRHKITKRGQNVTFRCDPISEHNRLYWYRQTLGQGPEFLTYFQNEAQLEKSRLLSDRFSAERPKGSFSTLEIQRTEQGDSAMYLCATTPRGDGYTFGSGTRLTVV.

This chain uses TRBV7-9 with TRBJ2-7; D is uncertain. This CDR3 region has 11 residues. The germline CDR1 and CDR2 sequences are SEHNR and FQNEAQ (reference sequence). V shed 4 bases and J shed 12 bases, with 13 bases lying between them. CDR3 DNA sequence: TGTGCCAGCAGCTCTTCTGACTCGCTGTACTTC. This gives the protein CASSSSDSLYF.

The rearrangement links TRBV7-9 to TRBJ2-2; TRBD2 matches at 11 bases. Trimming took 5 bases from V and 0 from J; bases not matched to a gene: 8. This CDR3 region has 18 residues. CDR1 is SEHNR and CDR2 is FQNEAQ in the germline V gene (reference sequence). The CDR3 nucleotides are TGTGCCAGCAGCCAGCGACGGGGACTAGCGGCGAACACCGGGGAGCTGTTTTTT. Translating gives CASSQRRGLAANTGELFF.

The chain is built from TRBV7-9 and TRBJ2-7; the D is unclear. The CDR3 is 11 residues long. V was cut by 5 bases and J by 3 bases, with 5 bases left in between. CDR1 and CDR2 from the germline V gene are SEHNR and FQNEAQ (reference sequence). The CDR3 nucleotides are TGTGCCAGCAGCCTACGCTACGAGCAGTACTTC. Protein: CASSLRYEQYF. The full variable domain, with the rest looked up from reference TRBV7-9 and TRBJ2-7, is DTGVSQNPRHKITKRGQNVTFRCDPISEHNRLYWYRQTLGQGPEFLTYFQNEAQLEKSRLLSDRFSAERPKGSFSTLEIQRTEQGDSAMYLCASSLRYEQYFGPGTRLTVT.

The chain recombines TRBV5-1 with TRBJ2-1; D remains unclear. The germline CDR1 and CDR2 sequences are SGHRS and YFSETQ. Between the trimmed V and J ends, which lost 0 bases and 7 bases, there was a span of 11 bases. The CDR3 consists of 14 residues. The CDR3 nucleotides are TGCGCCAGCAGCTTGGGGATTCTGAATAATGAGCAGTTCTTC. Its protein product is CASSLGILNNEQFF.

The V and J genes are TRBV18 and TRBJ2-7; weak D call: TRBD1 (6 bases). The CDR3 loop spans 14 amino acids. Germline V CDR1 and CDR2: KGHSH, LQKENI. V gave up 5 bases and J gave up 3 bases, with 14 bases separating them. The CDR3 coding sequence is TGTGCCAGCTCATCGGTACAGGGTAACTACGAGCAGTACTTC. Its translation: CASSSVQGNYEQYF.

In this sample, this clone turned up once. This sequence joins TRBV2 and TRBJ2-3, with D uncertain. CDR3 length equals 13 residues. Trimming shortened V by 7 bases and J by 7 bases, and 15 bases separated the two germline ends. Germline CDR1 and CDR2: SNHLY and FYNNEI. The CDR3 here is CASNQEPPYTQYF. The CDR3 DNA sequence: TGTGCCAGCAACCAGGAGCCCCCCTATACGCAGTATTTT.

This rearrangement joins TRBV28 to TRBJ1-3; D is perhaps TRBD1 (5 bases). Germline CDR1 MDHEN, CDR2 SYDVKM. The CDR3 loop spans 15 amino acids. Trimming took 8 bases from V and 2 from J, leaving 16 bases between them. The CDR3 loop is CASGRDRPPGNTIYF. Here the CDR3 DNA reads TGTGCCAGCGGTAGGGACCGTCCTCCTGGAAACACCATATATTTT.

The chain uses TRBV14 and TRBJ2-4, with D unresolved. The length of the CDR3 is 21 residues. The V end was cut by 2 bases, the J end by 0 bases, with 26 bases between. The germline CDR1 and CDR2 sequences are SGHDN and FVKESK. The CDR3, as DNA: TGTGCCAGCAGCCAAAAAAGTCAGACAACTCTCAACCTGCTAGCCAAAAACATTCAGTACTTC. Translation: CASSQKSQTTLNLLAKNIQYF.

The chain employs TRBV11-1 and TRBJ2-6; the D is unclear. This CDR3 comprises 14 residues. The germline V gene has CDR1 SGHAT and CDR2 FQDESV (reference sequence). V lost 7 bases and J 2 bases, leaving 9 bases between the germline ends. The CDR3 spells CASNHPPGANVLTF. The CDR3 bases are TGTGCCAGCAACCACCCCCCTGGGGCCAACGTCCTGACTTTC.

The chain uses TRBV10-2 and TRBJ2-7; TRBD2 agrees at 10 bases. Germline V gene sequence: CDR1 WSHSY, CDR2 SAAADI. Unmatched junction bases numbered 15, after V lost 7 bases and J lost 6 bases. The CDR3 loop spans 16 amino acids. CDR3 sequence reads: CASKGGLAGVFAEQYF. As DNA, the CDR3 is TGCGCCAGCAAAGGAGGGCTAGCGGGAGTCTTTGCCGAGCAGTACTTC.

This clone is a singleton in its sample. The chain has TRBV27 and TRBJ2-5; 8 positions match TRBD2. Germline V lookup: CDR1 MNHEY, CDR2 SMNVEV (reference sequence). With 6 bases clipped from V and 11 bases from J, the junction kept 14 bases outside the gene matches. CDR3 length: 14 amino acids. The DNA for the CDR3 is TGTGCCAGCAGCCCGGGGCGGGGGGCCTGGGAGCAGTACTTC. Translation gives CASSPGRGAWEQYF.

This clone was picked up one time. The V and J genes are TRBV28 and TRBJ2-6; 7 bases are a match to TRBD1. Germline V CDR1 and CDR2: MDHEN, SYDVKM. The CDR3 spans 15 residues. J lost 4 bases, V lost 5 bases, and 5 bases had no gene match. The CDR3 nucleotides read TGTGCCAGCAGTGCTGACAGGGCCGGGGCCAACGTCCTGACTTTC. Amino acids: CASSADRAGANVLTF.

J is TRBJ2-2 and V is TRBV11-1; 9 nucleotides agree with TRBD2. The V gene's germline CDR1 is SGHAT and CDR2 FQDESV (reference sequence). The CDR3 covers 15 residues. Trimming cost V 5 bases and J 3 bases; bases outside gene matches: 4. CDR3 nucleotide sequence: TGTGCCAGCAGCCGAAGCGGGAGGTACACCGGGGAGCTGTTTTTT. This gives the protein CASSRSGRYTGELFF.

The CDR3 DNA reads TGTGCCAGCACCAGACTGAGAGCCTACGAGCAGTACTTC. Protein sequence: CASTRLRAYEQYF. The rearrangement links TRBV2 to TRBJ2-7; no reliable D call. V was clipped by 7 bases and J by 2 bases, with 12 bases between them. Germline-derived CDR1 and CDR2 are SNHLY and FYNNEI. The CDR3 has 13 amino acids.